Sequencing of this TCR beta chain was carried out in a study of T cell responses to AZD1222 COVID-19 vaccine (dated by TCRdb to the early 2020s). Describing the broader study: A total of 240 or so trial participants underwent TCR sequencing, of whom 200 to 220 had received two doses of AZD1222 and approximately 25 had received two doses of the MenACWY control vaccine. Enrollment into the trials was organized by age into subgroups of 18-55, 56-69 and 70-plus years, and those subgroups contained roughly 140, 27 and 60 TCR-sequenced participants, respectively. Findings and caveats that apply to the study as a whole: Reportedly, almost half of the unique spike-specific TCRs recognized epitopes lying outside the regions that are mutated in the B.1.351 and B.1.1.7 variants. CD4 TCRs associated with the vaccine covered the entire spike protein, and the dominant responses were in regions 160-218 and 743-854. Because no samples from the day 14 peak response were available, repertoires could be characterized only after the peak T cell response. Most participants were white British and females outnumbered males, and the authors suggested that clonal diversity may have been underestimated. The 56-69-year group was small, and its depth increase did not reach significance, likely because of low power. Conclusions about previously exposed vaccinees were limited because only five to seven AZD1222 recipients were SARS-CoV-2 seropositive at baseline. A significant rise in spike-specific TCR breadth and depth was observed after two AZD1222 doses relative to day 0 and relative to MenACWY recipients.

The CDR3 regions of human TCRbeta chains were analyzed by immunosequencing. Per the source publication's procedure: Repertoire TCRs were matched against a reference library of SARS-CoV-2-specific TCRs generated with the MIRA antigen-specificity platform. Breadth was defined as the fraction of unique TCRs that were SARS-CoV-2-associated. Depth was defined as the fraction of total T cells that were SARS-CoV-2-associated. Using the MIRA data, every spike-specific TCR was mapped to the spike region that the TCR reacted to and assigned to either a CD4 or a CD8 class. Log10-transformed breadth and depth values were compared by one-way ANOVA with Sidak's multiple comparisons tests. In TCRdb, the immuneACCESS table is reduced to in-frame sequences with V and J assigned. These tables do not hold every clone; where another copy was compared, an unresolved V gene accounts for under half, and the others remain unexplained. D and trimming come from the DNA, and the V and J calls and clone size come from that table. A total of roughly 130,000 clones appear in this sample, about 93% of them only once. Approximately 4.3% of the sample is held by the ten biggest clonotypes.

Remarks on this clone: The clone's antigen remains unknown. The record has no base qualities; no much larger clone is one base away.

The intended sense of this specimen's time point label: about 28 days (+/-7) after the second vaccine dose. Because spike-specific TCR depth and breadth did not differ between the two schedules, AZD1222 recipients who got a second dose at roughly 4 weeks were pooled with those who got a second dose at roughly 12 weeks. Vaccinee samples came from UK trials COV001 and COV002, including a single-blind randomized controlled phase 2/3 trial of AZD1222 (ChAdOx1 nCoV-19) in healthy adults. For TCRbeta chain sequencing, PBMC samples were collected from trial participants at day 0 and at day 28 after the second dose. The origin of this receptor is an adult who received the AZD1222 COVID-19 vaccine. Sequenced here: peripheral blood, sampled 28 days after the second AZD1222 dose.

The DNA sequence is as follows: TGTGCCAGCTCGCCCTCCGGGGGGTCAACTAATGAAAAACTGTTTTTT. Its protein is CASSPSGGSTNEKLFF. The sequence joins TRBV18 to TRBJ1-4; D gene: possibly TRBD1, on 5 matching bases. Its CDR3 holds 16 amino acids, cysteine through phenylalanine. Here the CDR3 DNA is all that survives: 48 bases in frame from base 1. The junction shows trimming of 6 bases on V and 0 bases on J, plus 14 bases between the germline ends. CDR1 and CDR2 were assigned from the germline V gene as KGHSH and LQKENI.